This T cell receptor beta chain came from a study of T cells in Graves' hyperthyroidism and ophthalmopathy. Whole-study findings and limits: Most thyroid clonotypes expanded above 0.001 appeared in blood too.

For this clonotype: Its antigen is still unknown.

The CDR3 spans 19 residues. Germline V gene data show CDR1 as SEHNR and CDR2 as FQNEAQ (reference sequence). V lost 1 base to trimming and J lost 0 bases, with 21 bases between them. Amplified regions were TCR beta CDR3 sequences from RNA transcripts. The HTBI set primed first-round TCR CDR3 RT-PCR. TCRdb re-called the multiplex PCR reads with MiXCR, one entry per CDR3 protein. The sample consists of approximately 570,000 distinct CDR3 sequences, roughly 21% of them appearing once. This sequence joins TRBV7-9 and TRBJ1-2; no clear D. The sequence was obtained from a man aged 40-55 years with Graves' ophthalmopathy. Sequencing used blood. DNA for the CDR3: TGTGCCAGCAGCTTAGTTGGTGGGTCACAGACACCTACTAACTATGGCTACACCTTC. It specifies CASSLVGGSQTPTNYGYTF.